Listed here are 2 T cell receptor beta chains from one sample, sequenced in a study of regulatory T cells in long-lasting Graves disease (dated by TCRdb to 2020 to 2023). Libraries were made using multiplex PCR. TCRdb names Illumina HiSeq 4000 as the instrument used. To build TCR beta libraries, CDR3 regions were amplified by Arm-PCR using iRepertoire HTBI primers. Using fastp trimming at Q25 and MiXCR clonotype assembly, TCRdb reanalyzed the public sequencing data and kept in-frame beta chains. Entries that share a CDR3 protein sequence are merged under the most common genes and DNA. Present in this sample are 380,000 or so distinct CDR3 sequences, 15% to 20% of which were seen just once. Of the sample, around 20% falls within the top ten clones. The time point label, as the study defines it: newly diagnosed GD, antithyroid drugs for less than 3 months. RNA was extracted from PBMCs in TRIzol for both TCR sequencing and RNA sequencing.

This sample was shared with a second study, whose subject was T cells in Graves' hyperthyroidism and ophthalmopathy.

The sample in question was peripheral blood mononuclear cells (PBMCs), obtained at new diagnosis, from a patient treated with antithyroid drugs. The source is a young woman with Graves disease. Donor details come from another sample of the same person, matched by shared clones.

This clonotype was seen only a few times. The chain uses TRBV30 and TRBJ2-5, with 10 bases that match TRBD1. The CDR3 spans 14 residues. V dropped 2 bases and J dropped 5; count of bases not matched to a gene: 5. Germline-derived CDR1 and CDR2 are GTSNPN and SVGIG (reference sequence). CDR3 nucleotide sequence: TGTGCCTGGAGTCCGGGACAGGGGTGGGAGACCCAGTACTTC. Amino acids: CAWSPGQGWETQYF.

The chain is built from TRBV14 and TRBJ2-1; TRBD2 agrees at 8 bases. V lost 1 base to trimming and J lost 6 bases; unmatched junction nucleotides: 2. There are 14 residues in the CDR3. Germline V gene sequence: CDR1 SGHDN, CDR2 FVKESK. CDR3 region: CASSQVGGANEQFF. CDR3 coding DNA: TGTGCCAGCAGCCAAGTCGGGGGGGCCAATGAGCAGTTCTTC.